A selection of T cell receptor beta chains follows, all from one sample in a study of blood T cell repertoires in COVID-19. Using immunoSEQ multiplex PCR, the repertoire was profiled, and TCRdb retains in-frame clones only, with some absent. The sample consists of fewer than 200,000 clones, 80% to 90% of them appearing once. What was sequenced was peripheral blood. All receptors derive from a woman in her sixties or seventies with COVID-19, enrolled during active disease. Both conserved end residues are part of each CDR3. A D gene is named only where the DNA matches it firmly. The listing skips clone size in some rows; elsewhere it reads once, few, many or a size class.

CDR3: CASSEAREGTEAFF
DNA: TGTGCCAGCAGTGAAGCCCGGGAGGGCACTGAAGCTTTCTTT
size: NA
D: NA
J: TRBJ1-1
V: TRBV2

CDR3: CASSSTGKETQYF
DNA: TGCGCCAGCAGCTCGACAGGAAAAGAGACCCAGTACTTC
size: NA
D: NA
J: TRBJ2-5
V: TRBV5-1

CDR3: CASSPHRSSSYNSPLHF
DNA: TGTGCCAGCAGTCCCCACCGGTCGAGCTCCTATAATTCACCCCTCCACTTT
size: NA
D: NA
J: TRBJ1-6
V: TRBV27

CDR3: CASSPGAYGYTF
DNA: TGTGCCAGCAGTCCAGGGGCGTATGGCTACACCTTC
size: NA
D: NA
J: TRBJ1-2
V: TRBV28

CDR3: CASSQSGPGTDTQYF
DNA: TGTGCCAGCAGCCAGAGCGGGCCCGGCACAGATACGCAGTATTTT
size: NA
D: NA
J: TRBJ2-3
V: TRBV4-2

CDR3: CASSLGEGRGNTIYF
DNA: TGTGCCAGCAGCTTAGGCGAAGGGAGGGGAAACACCATATATTTT
size: once
D: NA
J: TRBJ1-3
V: TRBV13

CDR3: CASSQGTGGLYTEAFF
DNA: TGCGCCAGCAGCCAGGGGACAGGGGGCTTGTACACTGAAGCTTTCTTT
size: NA
D: TRBD1
J: TRBJ1-1
V: TRBV4-1

CDR3: CASSLTGTSGRASYNEQFF
DNA: TGCGCCAGCAGCCTAACCGGGACTAGCGGGAGGGCCTCCTACAATGAGCAGTTCTTC
size: NA
D: TRBD2
J: TRBJ2-1
V: TRBV4-1

CDR3: CASRRDRDWAFF
DNA: TGTGCCAGCAGAAGGGACAGAGATTGGGCTTTCTTT
size: NA
D: TRBD1
J: TRBJ1-1
V: TRBV28

CDR3: CASSFILLAVYLAKNIQYF
DNA: TGCGCCAGCAGCTTTATATTGCTAGCGGTCTACTTAGCCAAAAACATTCAGTACTTC
size: NA
D: TRBD2
J: TRBJ2-4
V: TRBV5-1

CDR3: CASSTRAGLEGEQFF
DNA: TGCGCCAGCAGCACTCGAGCGGGACTAGAAGGTGAGCAGTTCTTC
size: NA
D: TRBD2
J: TRBJ2-1
V: TRBV5-1

CDR3: CASSTLRTDLLYGYTF
DNA: TGTGCCAGCAGTACCCTCCGGACAGACCTACTCTATGGCTACACCTTC
size: NA
D: NA
J: TRBJ1-2
V: TRBV27

CDR3: CASSYSKGLRGTEAFF
DNA: TGTGCCAGCAGTTACTCGAAGGGGTTAAGGGGAACTGAAGCTTTCTTT
size: NA
D: NA
J: TRBJ1-1
V: TRBV6-5

CDR3: CASSRGTYSNQPQHF
DNA: TGTGCCAGCAGTCGGGGAACATATAGCAATCAGCCCCAGCATTTT
size: NA
D: NA
J: TRBJ1-5
V: TRBV27

CDR3: CASSQSSAYSGNTIYF
DNA: TGTGCCAGCAGCCAAAGCTCCGCATACTCTGGAAACACCATATATTTT
size: NA
D: NA
J: TRBJ1-3
V: TRBV11-2

CDR3: CASSLTRGTSGMYEQYF
DNA: TGTGCCAGCAGCTTGACCCGGGGGACTAGCGGGATGTACGAGCAGTACTTC
size: NA
D: TRBD2
J: TRBJ2-7
V: TRBV11-3

CDR3: CASSFDPGTSGYNEQFF
DNA: TGTGCCAGCAGCTTCGATCCCGGGACTAGCGGATACAATGAGCAGTTCTTC
size: once
D: TRBD2
J: TRBJ2-1
V: TRBV3-1/TRBV3-2

CDR3: CASSVGQGAGDSPLHF
DNA: TGTGCCAGCAGCGTAGGACAGGGGGCCGGGGATTCACCCCTCCACTTT
size: NA
D: TRBD1
J: TRBJ1-6
V: TRBV9

CDR3: CASSIGGTLFF
DNA: TGTGCCAGTAGTATCGGGGGTACACTGTTTTTT
size: NA
D: NA
J: TRBJ1-4
V: TRBV19

CDR3: CSARTTDGYTF
DNA: TGCAGCGCCAGGACAACCGATGGCTACACCTTC
size: NA
D: NA
J: TRBJ1-2
V: TRBV29-1

CDR3: CASRTGDRVAKNIQYF
DNA: TGTGCCAGCAGGACCGGAGACAGGGTAGCCAAAAACATTCAGTACTTC
size: once
D: TRBD1
J: TRBJ2-4
V: TRBV28

CDR3: CASSPGLAGLYEQYF
DNA: TGTGCCAGCAGCCCCGGACTAGCGGGTTTATACGAGCAGTACTTC
size: NA
D: TRBD2
J: TRBJ2-7
V: TRBV11-2

CDR3: CASSERLARDEQFF
DNA: TGTGCCAGCAGCGAAAGACTAGCTCGGGATGAGCAGTTCTTC
size: few
D: TRBD2
J: TRBJ2-1
V: TRBV9

CDR3: CASSLGASYGYTF
DNA: TGTGCCAGCAGCTTGGGAGCATCCTATGGCTACACCTTC
size: NA
D: NA
J: TRBJ1-2
V: TRBV5-8

CDR3: CASSFFWTGKSSYNSPLHF
DNA: TGTGCCAGCAGTTTCTTTTGGACGGGAAAAAGCTCCTATAATTCACCCCTCCACTTT
size: NA
D: NA
J: TRBJ1-6
V: TRBV28

CDR3: CASSLGQGRTGELFF
DNA: TGTGCCAGCAGCCTAGGACAGGGAAGGACCGGGGAGCTGTTTTTT
size: NA
D: TRBD1
J: TRBJ2-2
V: TRBV3-1/TRBV3-2

CDR3: CASSTKREGDEQFF
DNA: TGTGCCAGCAGCACTAAGCGGGAGGGCGATGAGCAGTTCTTC
size: NA
D: TRBD2
J: TRBJ2-1
V: TRBV7-9

CDR3: CASSLGSGRVYNEQFF
DNA: TGTGCCAGCAGTTTAGGGTCCGGGAGGGTCTACAATGAGCAGTTCTTC
size: once
D: TRBD2
J: TRBJ2-1
V: TRBV27

CDR3: CASSQEGQGYEQYF
DNA: TGTGCCAGCAGCCAAGAGGGACAGGGCTACGAGCAGTACTTC
size: few
D: TRBD1
J: TRBJ2-7
V: TRBV3-1/TRBV3-2

CDR3: CASRGQGFNQPQHF
DNA: TGTGCCAGCAGGGGACAGGGTTTCAATCAGCCCCAGCATTTT
size: NA
D: TRBD1
J: TRBJ1-5
V: TRBV27

CDR3: CASSQIPWRSSYNEQFF
DNA: TGTGCCAGCAGCCAAATACCCTGGAGAAGCTCCTACAATGAGCAGTTCTTC
size: few
D: NA
J: TRBJ2-1
V: TRBV4-2

CDR3: CASKMGGYEQYF
DNA: TGTGCCAGCAAAATGGGGGGGTACGAGCAGTACTTC
size: NA
D: TRBD2
J: TRBJ2-7
V: TRBV12-3/TRBV12-4

CDR3: CASSSPLRRSFF
DNA: TGTGCCAGCAGTTCCCCTTTACGGCGGTCTTTCTTT
size: NA
D: NA
J: TRBJ1-1
V: TRBV28

CDR3: CASSPSGNRGADTQYF
DNA: TGTGCCAGCAGTCCCTCCGGGAACCGGGGGGCAGATACGCAGTATTTT
size: NA
D: TRBD2
J: TRBJ2-3
V: TRBV28

CDR3: CASSLGRSSGIPYEQYF
DNA: TGTGCCAGCAGCTTAGGTCGGTCTAGCGGGATTCCCTACGAGCAGTACTTC
size: few
D: TRBD2
J: TRBJ2-7
V: TRBV7-2

CDR3: CAWREKTGSYGYTF
DNA: TGTGCCTGGAGGGAGAAGACAGGGAGCTATGGCTACACCTTC
size: NA
D: TRBD1
J: TRBJ1-2
V: TRBV30

CDR3: CAWSLINTIYF
DNA: TGTGCCTGGAGTTTAATAAACACCATATATTTT
size: NA
D: NA
J: TRBJ1-3
V: TRBV30

CDR3: CASTGQGGTEAFF
DNA: TGTGCCAGTACGGGACAGGGAGGCACTGAAGCTTTCTTT
size: NA
D: TRBD1
J: TRBJ1-1
V: TRBV19

CDR3: CASSQQGGETQYF
DNA: TGTGCCAGCAGCCAACAGGGTGGCGAGACCCAGTACTTC
size: NA
D: NA
J: TRBJ2-5
V: TRBV5-6

CDR3: CATSDPTGSYGYTF
DNA: TGTGCCACCAGTGATCCGACAGGGAGCTATGGCTACACCTTC
size: NA
D: TRBD1
J: TRBJ1-2
V: TRBV24-1

CDR3: CASSLVRENNEQFF
DNA: TGTGCCAGCAGCTTGGTCCGGGAAAACAATGAGCAGTTCTTC
size: NA
D: NA
J: TRBJ2-1
V: TRBV7-3

CDR3: CASSLNTGRRYYGYTF
DNA: TGTGCCAGCAGCTTGAATACAGGGAGAAGGTACTATGGCTACACCTTC
size: NA
D: NA
J: TRBJ1-2
V: TRBV5-6

CDR3: CSVKLAGGLHEQYF
DNA: TGCAGCGTTAAACTAGCGGGAGGGCTTCACGAGCAGTACTTC
size: few
D: TRBD2
J: TRBJ2-7
V: TRBV29-1

CDR3: CASSLRAGGPYEQYF
DNA: TGTGCCAGCAGCTTAAGGGCGGGCGGCCCCTACGAGCAGTACTTC
size: once
D: NA
J: TRBJ2-7
V: TRBV5-4

CDR3: CASSRPGQGSYEQYF
DNA: TGTGCCAGCAGTAGACCGGGACAGGGCTCCTACGAGCAGTACTTC
size: NA
D: TRBD1
J: TRBJ2-7
V: TRBV6-5

CDR3: CASRTGRERNTGELFF
DNA: TGTGCCAGCAGGACTGGGCGGGAGAGAAACACCGGGGAGCTGTTTTTT
size: NA
D: TRBD2
J: TRBJ2-2
V: TRBV2

CDR3: CASSLVASSPQETQYF
DNA: TGCGCCAGCAGCTTGGTGGCTAGCTCACCGCAAGAGACCCAGTACTTC
size: NA
D: NA
J: TRBJ2-5
V: TRBV5-1

CDR3: CASSPPGQGDVYSNQPQHF
DNA: TGTGCCAGCAGTCCACCGGGACAGGGGGACGTATATAGCAATCAGCCCCAGCATTTT
size: NA
D: TRBD1
J: TRBJ1-5
V: TRBV28